This paragraph reports one TCR beta chain. Its specificity is not known. The data originate from a study of cytomegalovirus exposure and HLA in healthy donors. Study conclusions and caveats: According to an earlier analysis, most TCR beta V segments yielded productive rearrangements about 87% or about 30% of the time.

Each of the donors was a healthy bone marrow donor. Unrecorded immune exposure was likely among donors, who were nominally healthy when sampled. CDR1 and CDR2 from the germline V gene are SGHTA and FQGNSA. This CDR3 contains 13 residues. Trimming took 5 bases from V and 7 from J; bases not matched to a gene: 7. 60 Vbeta and 13 Jbeta primers were used in PCR. TCRdb's table, derived via immunoSEQ multiplex PCR, lists solely in-frame clones and lacks some. The repertoire holds more than 90,000 clones, with roughly 80% as singletons. The rearrangement joins TRBV7-2 to TRBJ2-7; 8 nucleotides line up with TRBD2. What was sequenced was PBMCs. The origin of this receptor is a young man in good health and CMV-seropositive. This CDR3 is CASSPGGPREQYF. The CDR3 DNA is TGTGCCAGCAGCCCGGGGGGGCCTAGGGAGCAGTACTTC.